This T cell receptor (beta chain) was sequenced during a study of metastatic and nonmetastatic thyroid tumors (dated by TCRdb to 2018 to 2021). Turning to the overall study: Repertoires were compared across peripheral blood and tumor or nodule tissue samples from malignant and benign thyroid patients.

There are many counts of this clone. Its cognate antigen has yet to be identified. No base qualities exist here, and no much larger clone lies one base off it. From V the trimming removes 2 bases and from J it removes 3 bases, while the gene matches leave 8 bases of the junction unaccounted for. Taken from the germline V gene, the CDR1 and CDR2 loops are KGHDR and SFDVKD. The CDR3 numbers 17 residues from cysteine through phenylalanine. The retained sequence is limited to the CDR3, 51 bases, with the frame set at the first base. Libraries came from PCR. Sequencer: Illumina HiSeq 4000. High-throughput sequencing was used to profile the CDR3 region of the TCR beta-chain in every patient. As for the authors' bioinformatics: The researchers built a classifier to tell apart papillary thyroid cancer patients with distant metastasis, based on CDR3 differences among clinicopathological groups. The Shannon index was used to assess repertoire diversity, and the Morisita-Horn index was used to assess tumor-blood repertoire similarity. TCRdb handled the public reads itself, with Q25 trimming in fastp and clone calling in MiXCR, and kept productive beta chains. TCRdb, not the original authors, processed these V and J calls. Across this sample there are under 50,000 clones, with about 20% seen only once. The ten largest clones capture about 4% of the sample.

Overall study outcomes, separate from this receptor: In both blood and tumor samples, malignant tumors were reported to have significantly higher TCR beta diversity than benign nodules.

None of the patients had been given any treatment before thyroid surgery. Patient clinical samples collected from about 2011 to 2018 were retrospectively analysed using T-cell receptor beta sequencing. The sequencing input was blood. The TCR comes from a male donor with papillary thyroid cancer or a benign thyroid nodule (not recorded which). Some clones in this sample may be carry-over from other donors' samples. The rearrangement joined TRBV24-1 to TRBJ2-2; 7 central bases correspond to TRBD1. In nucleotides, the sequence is TGTGCCACCAGTGATTCAAGACAGGGATGGGACACCGGGGAGCTGTTTTTT. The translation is CATSDSRQGWDTGELFF.